Below, 11 T cell receptor beta chains from the same sample are listed, as sequenced in a study of T cell repertoires in cytomegalovirus infection. Via MiXCR, TCRdb re-called the reads, giving one row per CDR3 protein. The sample includes over 300,000 distinct CDR3 sequences, around 9.5% seen only once; the top ten take roughly 4.5%. Sequencing was carried out using PBMCs. The receptors come from a human donor in good health (CMV status not recorded). Some clones in this sample may be carry-over from other donors' samples.

This clonotype was observed at least ten times. The chain uses TRBV7-2 and TRBJ1-5; 10 bases are a match to TRBD1. The CDR3 is made up of 15 amino acids. V was clipped by 5 bases and J by 5 bases; unmatched bases: 6. Looked up from germline, CDR1 is SGHTA and CDR2 is FQGNSA. The CDR3 is CASSMTGGGYQPQHF. For the CDR3, the DNA is TGTGCCAGCAGCATGACAGGGGGCGGCTATCAGCCCCAGCATTTT. The whole variable domain, filled in from reference TRBV7-2 and TRBJ1-5, reads GAGVSQSPSNKVTEKGKDVELRCDPISGHTALYWYRQSLGQGLEFLIYFQGNSAPDKSGLPSDRFSAERTGGSVSTLTIQRTQQEDSAVYLCASSMTGGGYQPQHFGDGTRLSIL.

This clonotype was observed many times. DNA of the CDR3: TGTGCCAGCGCTCGAAGGGGGACAGGGGATTCTGAAGCTTTCTTT. The encoded protein is CASARRGTGDSEAFF. This chain links TRBV12-3 or TRBV12-4 with TRBJ1-1; 10 nucleotides agree with TRBD1. The V segment lost 8 bases and the J segment 6 bases; nucleotides outside the gene matches: 12. The CDR3 sequence is 15 residues long.

The chain has TRBV2 and TRBJ2-3; 13 bases map to TRBD2. Germline CDR1 is SNHLY and CDR2 is FYNNEI. This CDR3 contains 16 residues. Trimming took 6 bases from V and 6 from J; bases not matched to a gene: 9. The CDR3 DNA reads as TGTGCCAGCAGACTACTGACTAGCGGGGGGTCCGATACGCAGTATTTT. Amino acid sequence: CASRLLTSGGSDTQYF.

J is TRBJ1-5 and V is TRBV15, with TRBD1 matching 7 bases. The CDR3 is made up of 15 amino acids. Germline values: CDR1 LNHNV, CDR2 YYDKDF (reference sequence). V trimming: 5 bases; J trimming: 0 bases; junction bases outside the gene matches: 4. The DNA of the CDR3 is TGTGCCACCAGCTATGGACAGGATAGCAATCAGCCCCAGCATTTT. This gives the protein CATSYGQDSNQPQHF.

This clonotype appeared many times. The chain recombines TRBV11-1 with TRBJ2-2, with TRBD1 matching over 7 bases. This CDR3 spans 16 amino acids. Germline V gives CDR1 SGHAT, CDR2 FQDESV (reference sequence). With V trimmed by 6 bases and J by 6 bases, 13 bases remained unmatched. The CDR3 reads CASRRGQGSPPGELFF. The CDR3, as DNA: TGTGCCAGCAGGAGGGGGCAGGGTAGTCCCCCCGGGGAGCTGTTTTTT.

The genes are TRBV20-1 and TRBJ2-5, with TRBD2 matching 11 bases. The CDR3 runs to 15 residues. Germline CDR1 DFQATT, CDR2 SNEGSKA (reference sequence). V dropped 1 base and J dropped 2; count of bases not matched to a gene: 3. CDR3 bases: TGCAGTGCTAGAGTCCTAGCGGGAGGACAAGAGACCCAGTACTTC. Translation gives CSARVLAGGQETQYF.

This clonotype was counted between two and nine times. V usage is TRBV20-1 and J usage is TRBJ2-7, with a weak D call TRBD2 (7 bases). The CDR3 is 18 residues long. Germline CDR1 and CDR2: DFQATT and SNEGSKA (reference sequence). V was trimmed by 1 base and J by 6 bases, leaving 28 bases between them. The CDR3 nucleotides read TGCAGTGCTAGAGGGAGAAGGGGGGGGGACGGGCCCCTCGGCGAGCAGTACTTC. Protein: CSARGRRGGDGPLGEQYF.

This clonotype occurred a few times. The J gene is TRBJ2-2, the V gene TRBV12-3 or TRBV12-4, with 9 bases fitting TRBD1. V dropped 4 bases and J dropped 10; count of bases not matched to a gene: 7. This CDR3 contains 14 residues. CDR3 nucleotide sequence: TGTGCCAGCAGTTCGACAGGGGGGGGGGAGGAGCTGTTTTTT. Amino acid sequence: CASSSTGGGEELFF.

The table lists this clonotype with a few counts. J is TRBJ2-1 and V is TRBV7-2; TRBD2 matches at 12 bases. The junction had 11 bases not matched to a gene; V was cut back by 4 bases and J by 10 bases. The germline CDR1 and CDR2 sequences are SGHTA and FQGNSA. The CDR3 runs 16 residues. The CDR3: CASSYSGTSGLKEQFF. For the CDR3, the DNA is TGTGCCAGCAGCTATAGCGGGACTAGCGGGCTGAAGGAGCAGTTCTTC.

This clonotype has more than one count but fewer than ten. The chain has TRBV6-5 and TRBJ2-5; 7 nucleotides agree with TRBD1. The CDR3 totals 15 residues. Unmatched junction bases numbered 12, after V lost 6 bases and J lost 5 bases. Germline V gene sequence: CDR1 MNHEY, CDR2 SVGAGI. This chain's CDR3 is CASSLQGSIGETQYF. For the CDR3, the DNA is TGTGCCAGCAGCCTACAGGGGTCCATCGGGGAGACCCAGTACTTC.

This clonotype was detected a few times. The V call is TRBV28, the J call TRBJ2-5; 8 bases match TRBD2. CDR1 is MDHEN, CDR2 SYDVKM, per germline. Trimming removed 4 bases from V and 4 bases from J; junction bases left unmatched: 11. This CDR3 is built from 16 residues. The CDR3 is CASSSAPGGRSETQYF. The CDR3, as DNA: TGTGCCAGCAGTTCCGCCCCGGGCGGGAGGTCAGAGACCCAGTACTTC.